The next 26 T cell receptor beta chains were all read from a single sample in a study of cytomegalovirus exposure and HLA in healthy donors (dated by TCRdb to 2016 to 2017). Library preparation was by the immunoSEQ multiplex PCR assay. TCRdb carries this immuneACCESS record with in-frame sequences only. Its versions omit some clonotypes, under half of them owing to an unresolved V gene in the studies checked, with the rest unexplained. Recorded for this sample are about 130,000 clones; about 88% of them occurred a single time. About 1% of the sample rests with the top ten. The sample taken for sequencing was PBMCs. The receptors stem from a woman in her late teens or twenties in good health and CMV-seronegative.

This chain links TRBV30 with TRBJ2-1, with 7 bases lining up with TRBD1. The CDR3 loop spans 13 amino acids. Looked up from germline, CDR1 is GTSNPN and CDR2 is SVGIG (reference sequence). Trimming at V came to 1 base and at J to 8 bases, leaving 5 bases not matched to a gene. The CDR3 protein is CAWSGDSVDEQFF. CDR3 coding DNA: TGTGCCTGGAGTGGGGACAGCGTAGATGAGCAGTTCTTC.

The rearrangement uses TRBV28 and TRBJ1-1; the D gene is possibly TRBD1 (6 bases). V was cut by 8 bases and J by 4 bases, with 20 bases left in between. Germline V gives CDR1 MDHEN, CDR2 SYDVKM. The CDR3 extends over 15 amino acids. The CDR3 is CASGPIQGFGTEAFF. In DNA, the CDR3 is TGTGCCAGCGGGCCCATTCAGGGGTTTGGCACTGAAGCTTTCTTT.

The genes are TRBV29-1 and TRBJ1-3; D gene ambiguous. The CDR3 consists of 12 residues. V gave up 2 bases and J gave up 8 bases, with 10 bases separating them. The germline V gene has CDR1 SQVTM and CDR2 ANQGSEA. CDR3 bases: TGCAGCGTTGAAATAAGTCGAGACACCATATATTTT. Protein sequence: CSVEISRDTIYF. Full variable domain (remainder filled in from reference TRBV29-1 and TRBJ1-3): SAVISQKPSRDICQRGTSLTIQCQVDSQVTMMFWYRQQPGQSLTLIATANQGSEATYESGFVIDKFPISRPNLTFSTLTVSNMSPEDSSIYLCSVEISRDTIYFGEGSWLTVV.

This chain links TRBV6-5 with TRBJ2-3; 9 nucleotides match TRBD2. This CDR3 has 16 residues. Germline-derived CDR1 and CDR2 are MNHEY and SVGAGI. The V gene end was trimmed by 4 bases and the J gene end by 2 bases; junction bases not matched to a gene: 7. CDR3 protein: CASSSLAGVHTDTQYF. The CDR3 coding sequence is TGTGCCAGCAGTTCGTTAGCGGGGGTACACACAGATACGCAGTATTTT.

This sequence joins TRBV9 and TRBJ2-7; D is ambiguous. The CDR3 spans 14 residues. V lost 4 bases and J lost 10, with 21 bases in between. Germline V gives CDR1 SGDLS, CDR2 YYNGEE. The CDR3 bases are TGTGCCAGCAGCTTTGAGGAAAACGCCTATTTACAGTACTTC. As protein: CASSFEENAYLQYF.

This rearrangement joins TRBV7-2 to TRBJ1-5; D is uncertain. This CDR3 has 16 amino acids. Germline values: CDR1 SGHTA, CDR2 FQGNSA. Trimming removed 2 bases from V and 0 bases from J, with 11 bases in between. CDR3 sequence: CASSLLGSYSNQPQHF. The CDR3 nucleotides read TGTGCCAGCAGCTTACTTGGGAGTTATAGCAATCAGCCCCAGCATTTT.

This chain joins TRBV10-1 and TRBJ1-2, with D uncertain. Trimming took 6 bases from V and 5 from J, leaving 16 bases between them. There are 14 residues in the CDR3. Germline values: CDR1 WNHNN, CDR2 SYGVQD (reference sequence). CDR3 nucleotide sequence: TGCGCCAGCAGCCCCAGTCCCTCGGGATATGGCTACACCTTC. Its translation: CASSPSPSGYGYTF.

The J gene is TRBJ2-5, the V gene TRBV2, with 7 nucleotides matching TRBD1. CDR3 length equals 13 residues. After removal of 5 bases from V and 4 bases from J, the junction contained 4 bases not matched to a gene. Germline V gene data show CDR1 as SNHLY and CDR2 as FYNNEI. CDR3 sequence reads: CASSPPGGETQYF. CDR3 nucleotide sequence: TGTGCCAGCAGTCCCCCAGGGGGAGAGACCCAGTACTTC.

J is TRBJ1-4 and V is TRBV19; maybe TRBD1 (6 bases). Germline-derived CDR1 and CDR2 are LNHDA and SQIVND (reference sequence). The CDR3 covers 13 residues. CDR3 protein: CAKSGTHHEKLFF. The CDR3 nucleotides read TGTGCGAAATCCGGGACACATCATGAAAAACTGTTTTTT. Variable domain in full (rest from reference TRBV19 and TRBJ1-4): DGGITQSPKYLFRKEGQNVTLSCEQNLNHDAMYWYRQDPGQGLRLIYYSQIVNDFQKGDIAEGYSVSREKKESFPLTVTSAQKNPTAFYLCAKSGTHHEKLFFGSGTQLSVL.

The chain joins TRBV9 to TRBJ2-7; 7 bases line up with TRBD2. From germline, CDR1 is SGDLS and CDR2 YYNGEE. V shed 2 bases and J 3 bases; nucleotides not matched to a gene: 11. CDR3 length: 16 amino acids. The CDR3 loop reads CASSVPKAGRNYEQYF. The CDR3 coding sequence is TGTGCCAGCAGCGTCCCTAAAGCGGGACGTAACTACGAGCAGTACTTC.

The chain has TRBV11-2 and TRBJ2-7; 8 bases agree with TRBD1. Germline-derived CDR1 and CDR2 are SGHAT and FQNNGV. The length of the CDR3 is 13 residues. The junction had 8 bases not matched to a gene; V was cut back by 7 bases and J by 6 bases. In DNA, the CDR3 is TGTGCCAGCAAAGCGACAGGGGTCCTCGAGCAGTACTTC. It is translated as CASKATGVLEQYF.

The chain joins TRBV6-1 to TRBJ2-2; no clear D gene. V was clipped by 3 bases and J by 6 bases, with 17 bases between them. The CDR3 runs 16 residues. CDR1 MNHNS and CDR2 SASEGT come from the germline V gene. CDR3 protein: CASSDLEPISAGELFF. DNA for the CDR3: TGTGCCAGCAGTGACCTTGAGCCCATTAGTGCCGGGGAGCTGTTTTTT.

The gene calls are TRBV2 and TRBJ2-7; D is possibly TRBD1 (5 bases). Between the trimmed V and J ends, which lost 6 bases and 1 base, there was a span of 13 bases. The CDR3 has 14 amino acids. Germline V gene data show CDR1 as SNHLY and CDR2 as FYNNEI. The CDR3 loop reads CASRAQDKSYEQYF. DNA of the CDR3: TGTGCCAGCAGAGCCCAGGACAAGTCCTACGAGCAGTACTTC.

The rearrangement links TRBV10-1 to TRBJ2-3; D might be TRBD2 (6 bases). CDR3 size: 16 residues. V lost 2 bases, J lost 0 bases, and 12 bases lay in between. Per germline, CDR1 WNHNN and CDR2 SYGVQD (reference sequence). The CDR3 is CASSEHVAESTDTQYF. The CDR3, as DNA: TGCGCCAGCAGTGAGCATGTAGCGGAGAGCACAGATACGCAGTATTTT.

This sequence joins TRBV19 and TRBJ1-1; TRBD1 is a possible D gene (5 bases). The germline V gene has CDR1 LNHDA and CDR2 SQIVND (reference sequence). The CDR3 consists of 12 residues. Between the trimmed V and J ends, which lost 9 bases and 6 bases, there was a span of 14 bases. CDR3 sequence: CASLDILAEAFF. CDR3 in DNA: TGTGCCAGCCTGGACATACTCGCTGAAGCTTTCTTT.

The gene calls are TRBV9 and TRBJ1-4; TRBD1 matches 10 bases. The CDR3 covers 15 residues. The V gene end was trimmed by 3 bases and the J gene end by 5 bases; junction bases not matched to a gene: 4. CDR1 and CDR2 from the germline V gene are SGDLS and YYNGEE. This chain's CDR3 is CASSGDRGRNEKLFF. The CDR3 DNA reads TGTGCCAGCAGCGGGGACAGGGGTCGAAATGAAAAACTGTTTTTT.

The chain recombines TRBV2 with TRBJ2-7; D may be TRBD1 (6 bases). The ends were cut back, 0 bases at V and 2 bases at J, with 11 bases in the middle. This CDR3 comprises 15 residues. CDR1 SNHLY and CDR2 FYNNEI come from the germline V gene. CDR3 amino acids: CASSEAADSTYEQYV. The CDR3 DNA follows: TGTGCCAGCAGTGAAGCAGCGGACAGTACCTACGAGCAGTACGTC.

V is TRBV15 and J is TRBJ2-5, with D tentatively TRBD1 (5 bases). The V gene lost 0 bases and the J gene lost 3 bases, with 11 bases spanning the gap. The CDR3 is made up of 15 amino acids. Germline CDR1 is LNHNV and CDR2 is YYDKDF (reference sequence). The chain's CDR3 is CATSRDNSGKETQYF. The CDR3 DNA sequence: TGTGCCACCAGCAGAGATAATTCAGGGAAAGAGACCCAGTACTTC.

The chain joins TRBV18 to TRBJ2-1; D possibly corresponds to TRBD2 (6 bases). Germline lookup yields CDR1 KGHSH and CDR2 LQKENI. The CDR3 loop spans 14 amino acids. Trimming stripped 1 base from V and 8 bases from J, with 12 bases between. The CDR3 nucleotides are TGTGCCAGCTCACCACGAACGGGCGGGGATGAGCAGTTCTTC. Its translation is CASSPRTGGDEQFF.

V usage is TRBV28 and J usage is TRBJ2-7; possible D gene TRBD1, 6 bases. This CDR3 is 14 amino acids long. Germline V gene data show CDR1 as MDHEN and CDR2 as SYDVKM. Trimming took off 6 bases at V and 2 bases at J, with 14 bases between the two ends. The CDR3 region is CASRAGTFAYEQYF. The CDR3 DNA follows: TGTGCCAGCAGGGCCGGGACATTCGCCTACGAGCAGTACTTC.

The sample holds one count of this clone. The V call is TRBV14, the J call TRBJ2-7; 8 bases line up with TRBD1. Germline lookup yields CDR1 SGHDN and CDR2 FVKESK. J gave up 5 bases and V 8 bases, and 8 bases lay outside the gene matches. CDR3 length: 13 amino acids. This CDR3 reads CASSDRVGHEQYF. CDR3 nucleotide sequence: TGTGCCAGCTCGGACAGGGTCGGCCACGAGCAGTACTTC. Using reference TRBV14 and TRBJ2-7 for the parts outside the CDR3, the full variable domain is EAGVTQFPSHSVIEKGQTVTLRCDPISGHDNLYWYRRVMGKEIKFLLHFVKESKQDESGMPNNRFLAERTGGTYSTLKVQPAELEDSGVYFCASSDRVGHEQYFGPGTRLTVT.

Here the CDR3 reads CASSFLQGGNPGYTF. In DNA, the CDR3 is TGTGCCAGCAGTTTTCTCCAGGGCGGAAACCCTGGCTACACCTTC. The chain has TRBV28 and TRBJ1-2, with D possibly TRBD1 on 5 matching bases. In germline, CDR1 is MDHEN, CDR2 SYDVKM. Trimming removed 3 bases from V and 7 bases from J, with 18 bases in between. The CDR3 consists of 15 residues.

The J gene is TRBJ2-7, the V gene TRBV27; D perhaps matches TRBD1 (5 bases). This CDR3 spans 15 amino acids. Germline V gene sequence: CDR1 MNHEY, CDR2 SMNVEV (reference sequence). V was cut by 4 bases and J by 3 bases, with 16 bases left in between. In DNA form, the CDR3 reads TGTGCCAGCAGTTCTCCGTCGGACACGAGCTACGAGCAGTACTTC. This translates into CASSSPSDTSYEQYF.

The chain employs TRBV7-8 and TRBJ1-2; TRBD1 aligns across 9 bases. J gave up 8 bases and V 4 bases, and 5 bases lay outside the gene matches. CDR1 and CDR2 (germline): SGHVS, FQNEAQ. This CDR3 spans 13 amino acids. This CDR3 is CASSSRTGEGYTF. The CDR3 nucleotides read TGTGCCAGCAGCTCGAGGACAGGGGAAGGCTACACCTTC.

The chain employs TRBV7-2 and TRBJ1-5; 7 nucleotides agree with TRBD1. Germline V gene lookup returns CDR1 SGHTA and CDR2 FQGNSA. The CDR3 runs to 13 residues. V lost 5 bases and J lost 7; bases outside the gene matches: 5. The CDR3 DNA reads as TGTGCCAGCAGCCTCGACAGGGCGCAGCCCCAGCATTTT. It translates to CASSLDRAQPQHF.

This clone appeared a single time. V usage is TRBV5-1 and J usage is TRBJ2-2, with D tentatively TRBD2 (5 bases). V lost 0 bases and J 4 bases, leaving 13 bases between the germline ends. Germline values: CDR1 SGHRS, CDR2 YFSETQ. The CDR3 covers 16 residues. CDR3 in DNA: TGCGCCAGCAGCTTGGCTGTGGGAGTGTCCACCGGGGAGCTGTTTTTT. Residues: CASSLAVGVSTGELFF.